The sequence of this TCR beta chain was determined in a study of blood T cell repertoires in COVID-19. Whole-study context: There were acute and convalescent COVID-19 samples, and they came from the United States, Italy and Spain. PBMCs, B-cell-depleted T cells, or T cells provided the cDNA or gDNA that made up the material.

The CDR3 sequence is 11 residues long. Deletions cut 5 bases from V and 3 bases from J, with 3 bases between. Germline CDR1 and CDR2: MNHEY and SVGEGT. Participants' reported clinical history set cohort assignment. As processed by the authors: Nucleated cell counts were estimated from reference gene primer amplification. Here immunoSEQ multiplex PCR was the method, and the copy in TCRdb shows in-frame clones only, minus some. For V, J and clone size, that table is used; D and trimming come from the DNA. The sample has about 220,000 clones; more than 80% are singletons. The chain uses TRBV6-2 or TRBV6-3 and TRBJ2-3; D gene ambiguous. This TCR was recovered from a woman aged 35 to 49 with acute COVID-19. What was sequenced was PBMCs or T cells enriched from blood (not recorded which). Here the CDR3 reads CASSTTDTQYF. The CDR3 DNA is TGTGCCAGCAGTACAACAGATACGCAGTATTTT.